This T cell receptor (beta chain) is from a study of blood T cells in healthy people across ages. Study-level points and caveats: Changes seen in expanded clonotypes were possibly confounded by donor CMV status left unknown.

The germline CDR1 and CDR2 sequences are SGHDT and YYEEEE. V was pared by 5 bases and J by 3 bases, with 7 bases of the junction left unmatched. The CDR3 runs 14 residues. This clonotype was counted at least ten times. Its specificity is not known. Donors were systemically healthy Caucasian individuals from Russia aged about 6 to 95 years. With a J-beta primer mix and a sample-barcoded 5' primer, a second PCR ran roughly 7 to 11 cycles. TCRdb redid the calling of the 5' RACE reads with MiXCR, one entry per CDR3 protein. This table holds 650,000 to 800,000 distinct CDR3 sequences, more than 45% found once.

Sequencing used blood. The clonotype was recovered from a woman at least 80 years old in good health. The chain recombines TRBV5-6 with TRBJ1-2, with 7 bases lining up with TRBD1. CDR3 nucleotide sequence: TGTGCCAGCAGTTGGCAGGGGGTCGACTATGGCTACACCTTC. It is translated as CASSWQGVDYGYTF.